What follows are 6 T cell receptor beta chains derived from one specimen sequenced in a study of regulatory T cells in long-lasting Graves disease. Time point of the sample: newly diagnosed GD, antithyroid drugs for less than 3 months. PBMC-derived RNA was used for the TCR library. CDR3-region Arm-PCR and iRepertoire HTBI primers produced the TCR beta libraries. TCRdb re-derived calls from the multiplex PCR reads in MiXCR, one entry per CDR3 protein. The sample consists of approximately 350,000 distinct CDR3 sequences, 12% of them appearing once. This sample was shared with a second study, whose subject was T cells in Graves' hyperthyroidism and ophthalmopathy.

The source was peripheral blood mononuclear cells (PBMCs), collected at new diagnosis, from a patient treated with antithyroid drugs. These receptors were collected from a young woman with Graves disease.

This clonotype was recorded at least ten times. V is TRBV20-1 and J is TRBJ2-7, with D possibly being TRBD2 (5 bases). Trimming pared 5 bases from V and 3 bases from J, leaving 17 bases between. The CDR3 extends over 14 amino acids. CDR1 and CDR2 from the germline V gene are DFQATT and SNEGSKA (reference sequence). CDR3 protein: CSAEPGGPNYEQYF. CDR3 sequence (DNA): TGCAGTGCTGAACCCGGAGGACCCAACTACGAGCAGTACTTC.

The genes are TRBV29-1 and TRBJ1-1; the D is unclear. From germline, CDR1 is SQVTM and CDR2 ANQGSEA. There are 12 residues in the CDR3. V gave up 5 bases and J gave up 5 bases, with 12 bases separating them. In DNA, the CDR3 is TGCAGCGTTCGAAGAAGCTGGACTGAAGCTTTCTTT. It encodes CSVRRSWTEAFF.

This clonotype has ten or more counts. The rearrangement uses TRBV6-2 or TRBV6-3 and TRBJ2-4; possibly TRBD2 for D (6 bases). Germline V CDR1 and CDR2: MNHEY, SVGEGT. Trimming stripped 1 base from V and 2 bases from J, with 9 bases between. The CDR3 is made up of 15 amino acids. The CDR3 spells CASSYLAGSKNIQYF. CDR3 bases: TGTGCCAGCAGTTACTTGGCGGGATCCAAAAACATTCAGTACTTC.

As to this clonotype: Given a much more abundant clone one base away, this may be a read error. The chain uses TRBV6-2 or TRBV6-3 and TRBJ2-7; the D gene is possibly TRBD1 (6 bases). The V gene's germline CDR1 is MNHEY and CDR2 SVGEGT. V was clipped by 8 bases and J by 2 bases, with 25 bases between them. The CDR3 is 17 residues long. Here the CDR3 DNA reads TGTGCCAGCGCCCAGGGGCTTCCGACCCGGAACACCTACGAGCAGTACTTC. Translation gives CASAQGLPTRNTYEQYF.

This chain connects TRBV27 to TRBJ1-1; no clear D. The CDR3 runs to 14 residues. Germline V gene lookup returns CDR1 MNHEY and CDR2 SMNVEV (reference sequence). V lost 4 bases to trimming and J lost 11 bases, with 20 bases between them. CDR3 region: CASSSVARGLGAFF. As DNA, the CDR3 is TGTGCCAGCAGTTCCGTAGCTCGGGGTCTGGGGGCTTTCTTT.

In this sample, this clonotype turned up many times. The rearrangement uses TRBV28 and TRBJ2-5; 7 bases map to TRBD1. This CDR3 spans 14 amino acids. J lost 1 base, V lost 5 bases, and 4 bases had no gene match. CDR1 is MDHEN, CDR2 SYDVKM, per germline. In DNA form, the CDR3 reads TGTGCCAGCAGTCCCTACAGGGGCCAAGAGACCCAGTACTTC. Its translation: CASSPYRGQETQYF.